The entry below gives a single TCR beta chain sequence along with its context. This entry belongs to a study of blood T cell repertoires in COVID-19. Turning to the study itself: There were acute and convalescent COVID-19 samples, and they came from the United States, Italy and Spain. T cells, B-cell-depleted T cells, or PBMCs supplied cDNA or gDNA.

The germline CDR1 and CDR2 sequences are MGHRA and YSYEKL. The J segment lost 1 base and the V segment lost 1 base, leaving 7 bases of the junction unmatched. The CDR3 consists of 17 residues. In the authors' workflow: Reference gene primer amplification gave estimated nucleated cell counts. Sequencing used immunoSEQ multiplex PCR; TCRdb keeps in-frame clones, though not all of them. Clonal size and the V and J genes are those of that table, whereas D and trimming came from the DNA. The repertoire holds 90,000 to 100,000 clones, with over 80% as singletons. The specimen sequenced was peripheral blood. The clonotype comes from a man older than 75 with acute or convalescent COVID-19. The chain carries TRBV4-1 and TRBJ2-5; 9 positions match TRBD2. The CDR3 DNA reads as TGCGCCAGCAGCCAAGGGTCCAGCGGGGGGCGCCAAGAGACCCAGTACTTC. Amino acids: CASSQGSSGGRQETQYF.